A selection of T cell receptor beta chains follows, all from one sample in a study of blood T cell repertoires in COVID-19. Here immunoSEQ multiplex PCR was the method, and the copy in TCRdb shows in-frame clones only, minus some. The sample comprises 100,000 to 120,000 clones, 90% of which are singletons, and about 4.5% rests with the top ten. The sequenced sample consisted of peripheral blood. The receptors were sampled from a woman aged 50 to 60 with acute or convalescent COVID-19. Both conserved end residues are part of each CDR3. The D gene is left open where the match is weak. Rows give clone size only sometimes, using once, few, many, or a class for an expanded clone.

d_gene: TRBD1
v_gene: TRBV2
j_gene: TRBJ1-4
abundance: -
CDR3aa: CASSLTGGNGKLFF
CDR3nt: TGTGCCAGCAGTCTGACAGGGGGAAACGGCAAACTGTTTTTT

d_gene: -
v_gene: TRBV7-9
j_gene: TRBJ1-5
abundance: -
CDR3aa: CASSLSSRDGRNQPQHF
CDR3nt: TGTGCCAGCAGCTTGTCCTCGCGGGACGGACGCAATCAGCCCCAGCATTTT

d_gene: TRBD1
v_gene: TRBV19
j_gene: TRBJ1-2
abundance: -
CDR3aa: CASSVGQGTPLYGYTF
CDR3nt: TGTGCCAGTAGTGTGGGACAGGGGACACCCCTTTATGGCTACACCTTC

d_gene: -
v_gene: TRBV7-7
j_gene: TRBJ1-3
abundance: -
CDR3aa: CASSSGTPSSGNTIYF
CDR3nt: TGTGCTAGCAGTTCCGGGACACCAAGCTCTGGAAACACCATATATTTT

d_gene: -
v_gene: TRBV29-1
j_gene: TRBJ1-1
abundance: -
CDR3aa: CSVDGEVGGDTEAFF
CDR3nt: TGCAGCGTTGATGGAGAGGTCGGGGGAGACACTGAAGCTTTCTTT

d_gene: -
v_gene: TRBV9
j_gene: TRBJ1-5
abundance: -
CDR3aa: CASSAGQPNQPQHF
CDR3nt: TGTGCCAGCAGCGCTGGACAACCCAATCAGCCCCAGCATTTT

d_gene: -
v_gene: TRBV12-2
j_gene: TRBJ1-4
abundance: -
CDR3aa: CASRLLGASRNEKLFF
CDR3nt: TGTGCAAGTCGCTTATTGGGGGCCAGTAGGAATGAAAAACTGTTTTTT

d_gene: -
v_gene: TRBV18
j_gene: TRBJ2-7
abundance: once
CDR3aa: CASSPGRVDEQYF
CDR3nt: TGTGCCAGCTCACCGGGCAGGGTTGACGAGCAGTACTTC

d_gene: -
v_gene: TRBV28
j_gene: TRBJ2-2
abundance: -
CDR3aa: CASRELAGELFF
CDR3nt: TGTGCCAGCAGGGAACTAGCCGGGGAGCTGTTTTTT

d_gene: TRBD2
v_gene: TRBV6-1
j_gene: TRBJ2-3
abundance: -
CDR3aa: CASSVSDSGLAVRDTQYF
CDR3nt: TGTGCCAGCAGTGTATCCGATAGCGGGCTAGCGGTGAGGGATACGCAGTATTTT

d_gene: -
v_gene: TRBV30
j_gene: TRBJ1-4
abundance: -
CDR3aa: CAWSEIRTGLTEKLFF
CDR3nt: TGTGCCTGGAGTGAAATACGAACAGGGCTCACTGAAAAACTGTTTTTT

d_gene: -
v_gene: TRBV7-9
j_gene: TRBJ1-2
abundance: -
CDR3aa: CASRYSAGQGYGYTF
CDR3nt: TGTGCCAGCAGATACAGCGCCGGACAAGGCTATGGCTACACCTTC

d_gene: -
v_gene: TRBV27
j_gene: TRBJ1-6
abundance: -
CDR3aa: CASSSRGSPLHF
CDR3nt: TGTGCCAGCAGCTCCCGGGGGTCACCCCTCCACTTT

d_gene: -
v_gene: TRBV7-3
j_gene: TRBJ1-1
abundance: -
CDR3aa: CASSLGGPGLRNTEAFF
CDR3nt: TGTGCCAGCAGCTTAGGAGGTCCGGGGTTGAGGAACACTGAAGCTTTCTTT

d_gene: TRBD1
v_gene: TRBV19
j_gene: TRBJ1-4
abundance: -
CDR3aa: CASSSWGQGKLFF
CDR3nt: TGTGCCAGTAGTTCCTGGGGACAGGGCAAACTGTTTTTT

d_gene: -
v_gene: TRBV5-1
j_gene: TRBJ1-1
abundance: -
CDR3aa: CASSLEYLAEAFF
CDR3nt: TGCGCCAGCAGCTTGGAGTATTTAGCTGAAGCTTTCTTT

d_gene: -
v_gene: TRBV20-1
j_gene: TRBJ2-1
abundance: once
CDR3aa: CSAGLINEQFF
CDR3nt: TGCAGTGCTGGCCTCATCAATGAGCAGTTCTTC

d_gene: -
v_gene: TRBV5-5
j_gene: TRBJ1-1
abundance: -
CDR3aa: CASSPWALGAEAFF
CDR3nt: TGTGCCAGCAGCCCCTGGGCCTTGGGCGCTGAAGCTTTCTTT

d_gene: -
v_gene: TRBV7-3
j_gene: TRBJ1-1
abundance: -
CDR3aa: CASSRTPSNTEAFF
CDR3nt: TGTGCCAGCAGCCGTACACCTTCGAACACTGAAGCTTTCTTT

d_gene: TRBD1
v_gene: TRBV7-2
j_gene: TRBJ1-6
abundance: -
CDR3aa: CASSLSQGGNSPLHF
CDR3nt: TGTGCCAGCAGCTTGTCCCAGGGGGGAAATTCACCCCTCCACTTT

d_gene: -
v_gene: TRBV5-4
j_gene: TRBJ1-2
abundance: once
CDR3aa: CASSLDPGGYTF
CDR3nt: TGTGCCAGCAGCTTGGATCCAGGGGGCTACACCTTC

d_gene: TRBD1
v_gene: TRBV5-5
j_gene: TRBJ1-2
abundance: -
CDR3aa: CASSLEQGASGYTF
CDR3nt: TGTGCCAGCAGCTTGGAACAGGGGGCGTCCGGCTACACCTTC

d_gene: -
v_gene: TRBV5-1
j_gene: TRBJ1-3
abundance: -
CDR3aa: CASSLAETVSGNTIYF
CDR3nt: TGCGCCAGCAGCTTAGCTGAGACAGTCTCTGGAAACACCATATATTTT

d_gene: -
v_gene: TRBV5-1
j_gene: TRBJ2-5
abundance: -
CDR3aa: CASSLAGVEETQYF
CDR3nt: TGCGCCAGCAGCTTGGCGGGGGTAGAAGAGACCCAGTACTTC

d_gene: -
v_gene: TRBV11-2
j_gene: TRBJ2-7
abundance: -
CDR3aa: CASSLVPSYLYEQYF
CDR3nt: TGTGCCAGCAGCTTAGTCCCTAGCTACCTCTACGAGCAGTACTTC

d_gene: -
v_gene: TRBV5-1
j_gene: TRBJ1-1
abundance: -
CDR3aa: CASRSGLEGNTEAFF
CDR3nt: TGCGCCAGCAGATCCGGGCTAGAGGGGAACACTGAAGCTTTCTTT

d_gene: -
v_gene: TRBV19
j_gene: TRBJ2-3
abundance: -
CDR3aa: CASSLDSSTTDTQYF
CDR3nt: TGTGCCAGTAGTCTTGATTCTAGCACCACAGATACGCAGTATTTT

d_gene: -
v_gene: TRBV27
j_gene: TRBJ2-7
abundance: -
CDR3aa: CASSFSRRSSYEQYF
CDR3nt: TGTGCCAGCAGTTTTTCACGAAGGAGCTCCTACGAGCAGTACTTC

d_gene: TRBD1
v_gene: TRBV20-1
j_gene: TRBJ1-1
abundance: -
CDR3aa: CSASRRSGGEAFF
CDR3nt: TGCAGTGCTAGTCGACGGTCAGGGGGAGAAGCTTTCTTT

d_gene: TRBD1
v_gene: TRBV24-1
j_gene: TRBJ1-1
abundance: -
CDR3aa: CATSEGTGGTEAFF
CDR3nt: TGTGCCACCAGTGAGGGGACAGGGGGAACTGAAGCTTTCTTT

d_gene: TRBD1
v_gene: TRBV3-1/TRBV3-2
j_gene: TRBJ1-2
abundance: -
CDR3aa: CASSQPGTGENYGYTF
CDR3nt: TGTGCCAGCAGCCAACCTGGGACAGGGGAAAACTATGGCTACACCTTC

d_gene: -
v_gene: TRBV6-5
j_gene: TRBJ1-1
abundance: -
CDR3aa: CASIRRGGGITEAFF
CDR3nt: TGTGCCAGCATTCGGCGGGGGGGAGGTATCACTGAAGCTTTCTTT

d_gene: TRBD2
v_gene: TRBV6-5
j_gene: TRBJ2-3
abundance: -
CDR3aa: CASTSGGWDTQYF
CDR3nt: TGTGCCAGTACTAGCGGGGGGTGGGATACGCAGTATTTT